Below are 5 T cell receptor beta chains sequenced from a single sample in a study of neoadjuvant nivolumab and ipilimumab in lung cancer. This table comes from immunoSEQ multiplex PCR, and its TCRdb copy is limited to in-frame clones, with some not included. This table holds 26,000 or so clones, 83% found once. This specimen consisted of tumor tissue, obtained after neoadjuvant nivolumab, alone or with ipilimumab, at or shortly before surgery. The receptors here all came from an adult with non-small cell lung cancer.

V gene TRBV7-3 combines with J gene TRBJ2-5; the D gene is possibly TRBD2 (6 bases). The CDR3 contains 14 residues. The germline V gene encodes CDR1 SGHTA and CDR2 FQGTGA. V lost 5 bases and J lost 7, with 17 bases in between. The CDR3 loop is CASSHGTSGTTQYF. The CDR3 bases are TGTGCCAGCAGCCATGGGACTTCGGGAACGACCCAGTACTTC. Drawing the rest from reference TRBV7-3 and TRBJ2-5, the complete variable domain is GAGVSQTPSNKVTEKGKYVELRCDPISGHTALYWYRQSLGQGPEFLIYFQGTGAADDSGLPNDRFFAVRPEGSVSTLKIQRTERGDSAVYLCASSHGTSGTTQYFGPGTRLLVL.

The DNA for the CDR3 is TGCGCCAGCAGCTTGGAGTTGTCCGGGACAGGAACAGATACGCAGTATTTT. Its translation: CASSLELSGTGTDTQYF. The chain carries TRBV5-1 and TRBJ2-3; TRBD1 agrees at 8 bases. CDR3 length: 17 residues. V lost 0 bases and J lost 3; bases outside the gene matches: 9. Germline assignment: CDR1 SGHRS and CDR2 YFSETQ.

CDR3 protein: CASSQARTGRADTQYF. CDR3 in DNA: TGTGCCAGCAGCCAAGCCCGGACAGGTCGCGCAGATACGCAGTATTTT. The V and J genes are TRBV14 and TRBJ2-3, with 7 bases matching TRBD1. J was trimmed by 4 bases and V by 1 base; bases with no gene match: 8. The CDR3 length is 16 residues. CDR1 is SGHDN, CDR2 FVKESK, per germline.

V gene TRBV28 combines with J gene TRBJ1-2, with TRBD1 identical over 7 bases. CDR3 length equals 13 residues. Germline-derived CDR1 and CDR2 are MDHEN and SYDVKM. Trimming cost V 4 bases and J 2 bases; bases outside gene matches: 1. The CDR3 reads CASSSTGNYGYTF. The DNA for the CDR3 is TGTGCCAGCAGTTCGACAGGGAACTATGGCTACACCTTC.

V is TRBV11-2 and J is TRBJ2-7; the match to TRBD1 covers 9 bases. The CDR3 covers 15 residues. CDR1 is SGHAT, CDR2 FQNNGV, per germline. The junction had 7 bases not matched to a gene; V was cut back by 5 bases and J by 2 bases. The CDR3 bases are TGTGCCAGCAGCATGCAGGGGACAGGGACCTACGAGCAGTACTTC. Its protein is CASSMQGTGTYEQYF.